This T cell receptor (beta chain) was retrieved from a study of regulatory T cells in long-lasting Graves disease. HTBI primers from iRepertoire and Arm-PCR of CDR3 regions yielded the TCR beta libraries. From the multiplex PCR reads, TCRdb called clonotypes with MiXCR, one entry per CDR3 protein. There are approximately 470,000 distinct CDR3 sequences in the sample; roughly 17% occur only once, and over 9% lies in the top ten. Time point of the sample: newly diagnosed GD, antithyroid drugs for less than 3 months. The authors made the TCR library using RNA they extracted from PBMCs. This clonotype has more than one count but fewer than ten. Germline CDR1 SGHRS, CDR2 YFSETQ. V lost 0 bases, J lost 7 bases, and 13 bases lay in between. The CDR3 is 14 amino acids. These sequences were also reported in another study, on T cells in Graves' hyperthyroidism and ophthalmopathy.

Material: peripheral blood mononuclear cells (PBMCs), obtained at new diagnosis, from a patient treated with antithyroid drugs. The gene calls are TRBV5-1 and TRBJ2-5; no reliable D call. This receptor was identified in a man aged 40-49 years with Graves disease. The DNA of the CDR3 is TGCGCCAGCAGCTTGGATGAGGCAGGAATGACCCAGTACTTC. This encodes CASSLDEAGMTQYF.